Sequencing of this TCR beta chain was carried out in a study of blood T cells in healthy people across ages. Looking at the study overall: The capture of about one barcoded beta molecule per two T cells was achieved by template switching.

Combining a sample-barcoded 5' primer with a J-beta primer mix, a second PCR ran for about 6 to 12 cycles. MiXCR, run by TCRdb on the 5' RACE reads, gives a single entry per CDR3 protein. The sample shows around 800,000 distinct CDR3 sequences, around 45% of them seen only once. Concerning this clonotype itself: At one of its ends the junction is not consistent with the germline gene, which may arise from a read error.

This CDR3 contains 15 residues. This receptor was obtained from an elderly man in good health. The chain couples TRBV12-3 or TRBV12-4 to TRBJ2-3, with 7 bases lining up with TRBD1. What was sequenced was blood. The CDR3 bases are TGTGCCAGCAGTCGCACGACAGGGACGACAGATGCGCAGTATTTT. Translated, it gives CASSRTTGTTDAQYF.